This T cell receptor (beta chain) came from a study of response to subunit inactivated influenza vaccine. The ends lost 3 bases at V and 4 bases at J; junction bases unmatched: 4. The CDR3 contains 15 residues. The V gene's germline CDR1 is SGHTA and CDR2 FQGNSA. Points on this clonotype: What it recognizes is unknown.

TCRdb fed the RT-PCR reads into MiXCR, producing one record per CDR3 protein. The sample has hundreds of thousands of distinct CDR3 sequences, approximately 13% seen once; the top ten hold less than 15%. Study-wide findings and caveats: Seasonal influenza vaccination, on each occasion, was suggested by the authors to recruit few new T cells.

The material sequenced was PBMCs from blood, taken roughly 46 days after vaccination. The rearrangement links TRBV7-2 to TRBJ2-3, with 10 bases identical to TRBD2. The TCR originated in a man aged 50 to 59 who received an inactivated influenza vaccine. The CDR3 loop is CASSFRAGGADTQYF. The CDR3 region has the DNA TGTGCCAGCAGCTTTAGAGCGGGGGGGGCAGATACGCAGTATTTT. Full variable domain (outside the CDR3, taken from reference TRBV7-2 and TRBJ2-3): GAGVSQSPSNKVTEKGKDVELRCDPISGHTALYWYRQSLGQGLEFLIYFQGNSAPDKSGLPSDRFSAERTGGSVSTLTIQRTQQEDSAVYLCASSFRAGGADTQYFGPGTRLTVL.